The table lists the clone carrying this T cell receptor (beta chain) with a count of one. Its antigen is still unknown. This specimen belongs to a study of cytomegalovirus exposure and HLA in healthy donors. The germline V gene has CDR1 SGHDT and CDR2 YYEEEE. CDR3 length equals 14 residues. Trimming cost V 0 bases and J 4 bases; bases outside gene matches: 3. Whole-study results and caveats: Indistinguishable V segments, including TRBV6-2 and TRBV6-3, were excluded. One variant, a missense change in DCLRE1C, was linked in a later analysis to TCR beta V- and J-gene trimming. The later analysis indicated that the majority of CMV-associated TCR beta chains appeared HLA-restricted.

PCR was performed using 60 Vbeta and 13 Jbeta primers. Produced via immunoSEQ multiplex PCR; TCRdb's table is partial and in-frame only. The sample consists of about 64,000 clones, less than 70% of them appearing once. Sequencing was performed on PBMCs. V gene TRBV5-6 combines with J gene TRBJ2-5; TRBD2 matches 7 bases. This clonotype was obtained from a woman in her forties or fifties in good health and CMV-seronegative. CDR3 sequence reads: CASSLARGVETQYF. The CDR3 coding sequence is TGTGCCAGCAGCTTGGCACGGGGGGTAGAGACCCAGTACTTC.